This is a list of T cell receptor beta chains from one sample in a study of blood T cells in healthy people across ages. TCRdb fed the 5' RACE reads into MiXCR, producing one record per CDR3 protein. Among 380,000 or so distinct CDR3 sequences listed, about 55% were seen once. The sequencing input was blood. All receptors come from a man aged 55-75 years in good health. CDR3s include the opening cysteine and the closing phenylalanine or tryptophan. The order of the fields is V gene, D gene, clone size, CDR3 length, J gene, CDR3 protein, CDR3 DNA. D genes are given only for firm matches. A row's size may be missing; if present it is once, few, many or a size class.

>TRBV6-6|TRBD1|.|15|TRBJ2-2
CASTPGGSGTGELFF
TGTGCCAGCACCCCAGGGGGCTCGGGCACCGGGGAGCTGTTTTTT
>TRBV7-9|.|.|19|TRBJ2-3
CASSLAGPGSGSPRDTQYF
TGTGCCAGCAGCTTAGCGGGGCCCGGAAGCGGCTCCCCGCGGGATACGCAGTATTTT
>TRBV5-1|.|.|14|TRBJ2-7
CASSATTPTYEQYF
TGCGCCAGCAGCGCCACTACACCCACCTACGAGCAGTACTTC
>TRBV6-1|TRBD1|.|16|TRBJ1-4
CASSERPSGGREKLFF
TGTGCCAGCAGTGAACGACCGTCAGGGGGTCGGGAAAAACTGTTTTTT
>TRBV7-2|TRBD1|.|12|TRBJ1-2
CASGPTGGGYTF
TGTGCCAGCGGCCCAACAGGGGGTGGCTACACCTTC
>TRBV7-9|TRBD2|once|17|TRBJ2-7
CASSSAGGREHSYEQYF
TGTGCCAGCAGCTCCGCGGGGGGCAGGGAACACTCCTACGAGCAGTACTTC
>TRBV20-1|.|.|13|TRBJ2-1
CSARRAGLDEQFF
TGCAGTGCTAGACGAGCCGGGCTAGATGAGCAGTTCTTC
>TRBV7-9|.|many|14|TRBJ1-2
CASSLIGYVEGYTF
TGTGCCAGCAGCTTAATTGGATATGTCGAGGGCTACACCTTC
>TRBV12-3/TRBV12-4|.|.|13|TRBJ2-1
CASRSTNYNEQFF
TGTGCCAGCAGGTCCACTAACTACAATGAGCAGTTCTTC
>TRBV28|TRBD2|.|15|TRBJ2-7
CASSSRLARNNEQYF
TGTGCCAGCAGTTCTCGACTAGCCCGGAACAATGAGCAGTACTTC
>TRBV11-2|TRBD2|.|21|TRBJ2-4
CASSLDFPASGHRLAKNIQYF
TGTGCCAGCAGCCTAGATTTTCCGGCTAGCGGGCACCGACTAGCCAAAAACATTCAGTACTTC
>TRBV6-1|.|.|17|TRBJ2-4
CASSEGRDPIAKNIQYF
TGTGCCAGCAGTGAAGGGAGGGACCCTATAGCCAAAAACATTCAGTACTTC
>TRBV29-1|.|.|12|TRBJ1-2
CSVVGRKSGYTF
TGCAGCGTCGTAGGACGGAAAAGTGGCTACACCTTC
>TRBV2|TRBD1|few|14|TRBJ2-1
CASLWQGAHNEQFF
TGTGCCAGCCTCTGGCAGGGGGCCCACAATGAGCAGTTCTTC
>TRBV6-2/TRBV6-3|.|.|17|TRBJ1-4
CASSYPYDRTTNEKLFF
TGTGCCAGCAGTTACCCCTACGACAGGACAACTAATGAAAAACTGTTTTTT
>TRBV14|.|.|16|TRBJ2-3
CASSRILGGGTDTQYF
TGTGCCAGCAGCCGAATACTTGGGGGCGGCACAGATACGCAGTATTTT
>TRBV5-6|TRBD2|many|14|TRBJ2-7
CASSPGPGTTEQYF
TGTGCCAGCAGCCCAGGGCCTGGGACTACTGAGCAGTACTTC
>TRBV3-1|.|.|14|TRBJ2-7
CASSQVGDPYEQYF
TGTGCCAGCAGCCAAGTAGGCGATCCATACGAGCAGTACTTC
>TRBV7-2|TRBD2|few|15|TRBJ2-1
CASSRREGIYNEQFF
TGTGCCAGCAGCCGACGGGAGGGCATTTACAATGAGCAGTTCTTC
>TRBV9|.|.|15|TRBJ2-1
CANSVEAGAYNEQFF
TGTGCCAACAGCGTAGAGGCTGGGGCATACAATGAGCAGTTCTTC
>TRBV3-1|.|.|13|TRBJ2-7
CASSPTGIYEQYF
TGTGCCAGCAGCCCGACAGGAATCTACGAGCAGTACTTC
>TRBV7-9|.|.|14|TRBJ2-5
CASSRGQTQETQYF
TGTGCCAGCAGCCGCGGACAGACCCAAGAGACCCAGTACTTC
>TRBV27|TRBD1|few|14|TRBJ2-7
CASRTTGHSYEQYF
TGTGCCAGCAGAACGACAGGGCACTCCTACGAGCAGTACTTC
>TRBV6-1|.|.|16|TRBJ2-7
CASTHLDRPGYYEQYF
TGTGCCAGCACCCATCTAGACAGGCCGGGGTATTACGAGCAGTACTTC
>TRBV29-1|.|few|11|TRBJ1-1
CSVEVARRAFF
TGCAGCGTTGAAGTGGCCAGGAGGGCTTTCTTT
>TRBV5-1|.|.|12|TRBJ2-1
CASSPPTNEQFF
TGTGCCAGCAGCCCTCCGACCAATGAGCAGTTCTTC